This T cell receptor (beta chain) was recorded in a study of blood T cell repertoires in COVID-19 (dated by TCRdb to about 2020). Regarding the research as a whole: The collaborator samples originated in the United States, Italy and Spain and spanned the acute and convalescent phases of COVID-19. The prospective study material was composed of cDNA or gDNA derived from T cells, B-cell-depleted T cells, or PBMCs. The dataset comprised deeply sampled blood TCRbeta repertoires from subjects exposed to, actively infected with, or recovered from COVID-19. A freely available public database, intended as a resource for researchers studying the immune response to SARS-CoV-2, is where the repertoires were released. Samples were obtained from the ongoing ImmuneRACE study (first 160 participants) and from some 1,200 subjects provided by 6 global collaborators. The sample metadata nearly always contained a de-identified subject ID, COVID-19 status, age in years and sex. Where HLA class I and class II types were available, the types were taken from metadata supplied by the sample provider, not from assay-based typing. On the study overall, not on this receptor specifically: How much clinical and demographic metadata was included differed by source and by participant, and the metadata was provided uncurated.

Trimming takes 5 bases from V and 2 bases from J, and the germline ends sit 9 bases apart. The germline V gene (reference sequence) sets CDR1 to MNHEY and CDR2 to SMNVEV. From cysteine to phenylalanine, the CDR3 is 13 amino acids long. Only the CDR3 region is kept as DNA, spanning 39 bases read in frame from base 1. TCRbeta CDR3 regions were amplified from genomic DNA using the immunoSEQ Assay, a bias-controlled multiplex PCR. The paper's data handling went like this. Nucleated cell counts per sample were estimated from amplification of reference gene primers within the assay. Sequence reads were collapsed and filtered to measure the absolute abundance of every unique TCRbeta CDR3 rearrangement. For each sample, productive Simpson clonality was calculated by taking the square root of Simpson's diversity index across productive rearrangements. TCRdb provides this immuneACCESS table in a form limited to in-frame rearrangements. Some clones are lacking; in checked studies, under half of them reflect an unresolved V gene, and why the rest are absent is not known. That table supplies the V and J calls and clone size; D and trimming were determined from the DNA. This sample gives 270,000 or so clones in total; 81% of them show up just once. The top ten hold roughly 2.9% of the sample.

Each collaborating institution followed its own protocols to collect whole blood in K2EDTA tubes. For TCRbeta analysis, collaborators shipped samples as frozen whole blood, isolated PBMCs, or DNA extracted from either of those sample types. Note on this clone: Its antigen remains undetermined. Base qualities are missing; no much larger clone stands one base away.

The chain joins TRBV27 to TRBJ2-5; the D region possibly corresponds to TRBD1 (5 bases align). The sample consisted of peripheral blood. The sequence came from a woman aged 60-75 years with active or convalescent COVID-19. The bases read TGTGCCAGCAGTCCACAGGTGCAAGAGACCCAGTACTTC. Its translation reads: CASSPQVQETQYF.